This TCR beta chain stems from a study of blood T cell repertoires in COVID-19. Study overall: Acute-phase and convalescent COVID-19 samples originated in the United States, Italy and Spain.

V dropped 0 bases and J dropped 6 bases, with 9 bases sitting between them. This CDR3 is 13 amino acids long. Germline CDR1 is SGHTS and CDR2 is YDEGEE. Profiling relied on immunoSEQ multiplex PCR, and the TCRdb table lists in-frame clones only, not all of them. The top ten clones hold over 9.5% of a sample with roughly 20,000 clones, 85% to 90% of them seen once. This clone is labeled medium-sized. The specimen was peripheral blood. V usage is TRBV5-8 and J usage is TRBJ1-2; unclear D gene. This receptor was obtained from a human donor in a cohort sampled during active COVID-19. The CDR3 here is CASSLAPVHGYTF. For the CDR3, the DNA is TGTGCCAGCAGCTTGGCCCCGGTACATGGCTACACCTTC.